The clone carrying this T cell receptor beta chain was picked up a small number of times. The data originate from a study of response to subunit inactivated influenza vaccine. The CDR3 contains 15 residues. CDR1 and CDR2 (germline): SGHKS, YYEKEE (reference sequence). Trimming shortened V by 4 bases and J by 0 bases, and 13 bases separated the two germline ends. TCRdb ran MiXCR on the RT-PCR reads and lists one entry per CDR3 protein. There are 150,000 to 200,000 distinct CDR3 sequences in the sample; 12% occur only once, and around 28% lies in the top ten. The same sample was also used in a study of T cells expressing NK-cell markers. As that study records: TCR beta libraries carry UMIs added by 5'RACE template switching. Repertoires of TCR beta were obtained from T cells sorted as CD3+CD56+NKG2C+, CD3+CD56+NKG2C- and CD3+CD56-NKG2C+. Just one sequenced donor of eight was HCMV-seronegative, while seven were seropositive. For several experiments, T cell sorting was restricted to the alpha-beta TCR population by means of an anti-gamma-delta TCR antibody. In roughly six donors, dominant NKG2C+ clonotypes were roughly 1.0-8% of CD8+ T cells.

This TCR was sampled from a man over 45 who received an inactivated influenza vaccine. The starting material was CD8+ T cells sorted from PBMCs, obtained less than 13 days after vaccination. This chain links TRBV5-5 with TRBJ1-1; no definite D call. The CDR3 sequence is CASSIIRVVNTEAFF. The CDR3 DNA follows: TGTGCCAGCAGCATAATAAGGGTGGTGAACACTGAAGCTTTCTTT.